Listed here are 18 T cell receptor beta chains from one sample, sequenced in a study of shared T cell receptors in the human thymus. Only in-frame clones appear in the TCRdb table, and some are missing; sequencing was by immunoSEQ multiplex PCR. The sample consists of about 660,000 clones, around 89% of them appearing once. The sample was also reused in another study, on human thymus T cells.

The sample was thymocytes. Every receptor here comes from a boy under three years old with a congenital heart defect.

The rearrangement links TRBV7-2 to TRBJ1-4; the match to TRBD1 covers 8 bases. Trimming at V came to 2 bases and at J to 4 bases, leaving 12 bases not matched to a gene. This CDR3 has 18 residues. CDR1 SGHTA and CDR2 FQGNSA come from the germline V gene. DNA of the CDR3: TGTGCCAGCAGCTTAAGGTGGGGCAGGGGGCCCTTTAATGAAAAACTGTTTTTT. This encodes CASSLRWGRGPFNEKLFF. Full variable domain (rest looked up from reference TRBV7-2 and TRBJ1-4): GAGVSQSPSNKVTEKGKDVELRCDPISGHTALYWYRQSLGQGLEFLIYFQGNSAPDKSGLPSDRFSAERTGGSVSTLTIQRTQQEDSAVYLCASSLRWGRGPFNEKLFFGSGTQLSVL.

V gene TRBV7-2 combines with J gene TRBJ2-5; 14 nucleotides agree with TRBD2. This CDR3 is 17 amino acids long. The germline V gene encodes CDR1 SGHTA and CDR2 FQGNSA. V lost 3 bases to trimming and J lost 3 bases; unmatched junction nucleotides: 6. CDR3 in DNA: TGTGCCAGCAGCTTTCCTAGGACTAGCGGGAGGAAAGAGACCCAGTACTTC. Amino acid sequence: CASSFPRTSGRKETQYF.

This clone has a handful of counts. The chain recombines TRBV12-2 with TRBJ2-7; no DNA check was done on the table's D call, TRBD2. TRBV12-2 is listed as a pseudogene. This CDR3 region has 16 residues. The CDR3 DNA reads as TGTGCAAGTCGCTTAGTTTGGCGGGAGAAGACCTACGAGCAGTACTTC. Translating gives CASRLVWREKTYEQYF.

The V gene is TRBV4-1, the J gene TRBJ1-2; the D is unclear. Germline lookup yields CDR1 MGHRA and CDR2 YSYEKL. The CDR3 runs to 15 residues. Trimming took off 4 bases at V and 6 bases at J, with 18 bases between the two ends. This CDR3 reads CASSPGETPRHGYTF. Here the CDR3 DNA reads TGCGCCAGCAGCCCCGGGGAGACGCCAAGGCATGGCTACACCTTC.

The rearrangement uses TRBV29-1 and TRBJ1-3; possible D gene TRBD1, 6 bases. Germline assignment: CDR1 SQVTM and CDR2 ANQGSEA. The V end was cut by 7 bases, the J end by 4 bases, with 20 bases between. This CDR3 contains 15 residues. The CDR3 protein is CSDLPPGTTGNTIYF. As DNA, the CDR3 is TGCAGCGACCTACCACCTGGGACAACAGGAAACACCATATATTTT.

V usage is TRBV6-5 and J usage is TRBJ1-5; 7 positions match TRBD1. CDR3 size: 15 residues. V was pared by 2 bases and J by 5 bases, with 6 bases of the junction left unmatched. Germline assignment: CDR1 MNHEY and CDR2 SVGAGI. DNA for the CDR3: TGTGCCAGCAGTTACCCCCAACAGGGGCATCAGCCCCAGCATTTT. Protein product: CASSYPQQGHQPQHF.

The chain joins TRBV6-5 to TRBJ2-1; TRBD1 agrees at 7 bases. V gave up 11 bases and J gave up 7 bases; unmatched junction bases: 14. Germline loops: CDR1 MNHEY, CDR2 SVGAGI. The CDR3 is 14 residues long. The CDR3 DNA reads TGTGCCGCCAGCACGGCAGGGGGTGAGAATGAGCAGTTCTTC. It codes for CAASTAGGENEQFF.

The chain is built from TRBV7-2 and TRBJ1-5; 9 nucleotides agree with TRBD1. Trimming at V came to 7 bases and at J to 1 base, leaving 14 bases not matched to a gene. The CDR3 spans 18 residues. The V gene's germline CDR1 is SGHTA and CDR2 FQGNSA. The chain's CDR3 is CASTLSTGQGSSNQPQHF. As DNA, the CDR3 is TGTGCCAGCACCCTTTCTACGGGACAGGGAAGCAGCAATCAGCCCCAGCATTTT.

The chain carries TRBV4-3 and TRBJ2-7; TRBD2 might be the D (6 bases). Per germline, CDR1 LGHNA and CDR2 YSLEER. The ends were cut back, 2 bases at V and 4 bases at J, with 15 bases in the middle. The length of the CDR3 is 15 residues. CDR3 amino acids: CASSQQSGEAYEQYF. In DNA, the CDR3 is TGCGCCAGCAGCCAACAGTCGGGGGAGGCATACGAGCAGTACTTC.

This clone came up once. V gene TRBV4-2 combines with J gene TRBJ1-1, with 7 bases lining up with TRBD1. The V gene's germline CDR1 is LGHNA and CDR2 YNFKEQ. This CDR3 contains 19 residues. After removal of 1 base from V and 4 bases from J, the junction contained 18 bases not matched to a gene. DNA for the CDR3: TGTGCCAGCAGCCAAGGGGGAATAAACAGGGGCCGAGAAGGCACTGAAGCTTTCTTT. It yields the protein CASSQGGINRGREGTEAFF.

For the CDR3, the DNA is TGTGCCAGCAGCTTAGTTAGGGGGGGAGGACTAGCGGGATTATACGAGCAGTACTTC. It yields the protein CASSLVRGGGLAGLYEQYF. V and J are TRBV7-2 and TRBJ2-7; 12 nucleotides line up with TRBD2. The germline CDR1 and CDR2 sequences are SGHTA and FQGNSA. This CDR3 has 19 amino acids. V lost 1 base, J lost 4 bases, and 14 bases stayed unmatched.

The chain employs TRBV4-3 and TRBJ2-3, with 7 nucleotides matching TRBD2. The V and J ends lost 2 bases and 6 bases, in that order; junction bases with no gene match: 8. The CDR3 extends over 15 amino acids. Per the germline V gene, CDR1 is LGHNA and CDR2 is YSLEER. CDR3: CASSQLAGVYDTQYF. Here the CDR3 DNA reads TGCGCCAGCAGCCAACTCGCGGGAGTCTACGATACGCAGTATTTT.

J is TRBJ2-1 and V is TRBV12-2; the table's D call, TRBD2, has no DNA check behind it. TRBV12-2 represents a pseudogene. The length of the CDR3 is 12 residues. CDR3 in amino acids: CASRHEPYEQFF. In nucleotides, the CDR3 is TGTGCAAGTCGCCACGAGCCCTATGAGCAGTTCTTC.

This clone was found once. The rearrangement uses TRBV11-2 and TRBJ2-7; 8 nucleotides line up with TRBD2. This CDR3 has 15 amino acids. With 6 bases clipped from V and 2 bases from J, the junction kept 9 bases outside the gene matches. CDR1 is SGHAT, CDR2 FQNNGV, per germline. The CDR3, as DNA: TGTGCCAGCAGTTCCCCTAGCGGGCCGACCTACGAGCAGTACTTC. Its translation: CASSSPSGPTYEQYF.

The chain joins TRBV18 to TRBJ2-7, with 13 bases aligning to TRBD2. This CDR3 comprises 19 residues. The germline V gene has CDR1 KGHSH and CDR2 LQKENI. The ends lost 3 bases at V and 0 bases at J; junction bases unmatched: 11. In DNA form, the CDR3 reads TGTGCCAGCTCACCCCCCATCGGGGGACTAGCGGGATACTCCTACGAGCAGTACTTC. Its protein product is CASSPPIGGLAGYSYEQYF.

V gene TRBV11-2 combines with J gene TRBJ1-1, with TRBD1 identical over 7 bases. Germline V lookup: CDR1 SGHAT, CDR2 FQNNGV. CDR3 length: 18 amino acids. The V gene end was trimmed by 4 bases and the J gene end by 1 base; junction bases not matched to a gene: 15. The CDR3 here is CASSSPTSYRGGNTEAFF. Written as DNA, the CDR3 is TGTGCCAGCAGCTCCCCCACCTCCTACAGGGGTGGGAACACTGAAGCTTTCTTT.

This chain joins TRBV5-4 and TRBJ2-7; the match to TRBD2 covers 7 bases. The germline CDR1 and CDR2 sequences are SGHNT and YYREEE (reference sequence). V shed 2 bases, J shed 0 bases, and the junction held 8 bases outside the gene matches. The CDR3 has 16 residues. In nucleotides, the CDR3 is TGTGCCAGCAGCTTTCGAATTAGCGGGCCCTCCTACGAGCAGTACTTC. Protein: CASSFRISGPSYEQYF.

The J gene is TRBJ1-1, the V gene TRBV5-6; tentative D call: TRBD1 (5 bases). This CDR3 comprises 15 residues. The V end lost 4 bases, the J end lost 4 bases, and 17 bases lay between the germline ends. Germline lookup yields CDR1 SGHDT and CDR2 YYEEEE. CDR3 protein: CASSGDSLRGTEAFF. The CDR3 DNA sequence: TGTGCCAGCAGCGGGGACTCTTTGAGGGGCACTGAAGCTTTCTTT.